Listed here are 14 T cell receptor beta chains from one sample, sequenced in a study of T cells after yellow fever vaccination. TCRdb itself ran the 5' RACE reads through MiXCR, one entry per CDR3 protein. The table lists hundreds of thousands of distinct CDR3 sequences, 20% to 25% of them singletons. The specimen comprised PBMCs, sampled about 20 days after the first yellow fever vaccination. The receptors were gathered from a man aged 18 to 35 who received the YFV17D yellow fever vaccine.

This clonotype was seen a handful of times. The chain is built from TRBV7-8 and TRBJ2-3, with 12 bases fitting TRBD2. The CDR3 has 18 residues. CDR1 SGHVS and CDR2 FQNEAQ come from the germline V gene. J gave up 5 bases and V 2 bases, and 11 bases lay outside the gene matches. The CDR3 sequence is CASSLRTSGTLEGDTQYF. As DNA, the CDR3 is TGTGCCAGCAGCTTACGGACTAGCGGGACCCTAGAGGGAGATACGCAGTATTTT. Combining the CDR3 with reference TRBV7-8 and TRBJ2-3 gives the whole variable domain GAGVSQSPRYKVAKRGQDVALRCDPISGHVSLFWYQQALGQGPEFLTYFQNEAQLDKSGLPSDRFFAERPEGSVSTLKIQRTQQEDSAVYLCASSLRTSGTLEGDTQYFGPGTRLTVL.

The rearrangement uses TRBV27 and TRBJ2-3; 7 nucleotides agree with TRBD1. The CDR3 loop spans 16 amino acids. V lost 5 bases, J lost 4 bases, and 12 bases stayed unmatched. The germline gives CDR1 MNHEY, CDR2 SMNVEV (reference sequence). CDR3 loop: CASSILQGMVADTQYF. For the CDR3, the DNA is TGTGCCAGCAGTATCCTACAGGGGATGGTCGCAGATACGCAGTATTTT.

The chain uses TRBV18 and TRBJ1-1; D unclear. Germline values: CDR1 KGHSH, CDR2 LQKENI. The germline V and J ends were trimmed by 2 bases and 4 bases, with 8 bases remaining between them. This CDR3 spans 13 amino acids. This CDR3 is CASSPESGTEAFF. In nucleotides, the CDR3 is TGTGCCAGCTCACCAGAGTCGGGCACTGAAGCTTTCTTT.

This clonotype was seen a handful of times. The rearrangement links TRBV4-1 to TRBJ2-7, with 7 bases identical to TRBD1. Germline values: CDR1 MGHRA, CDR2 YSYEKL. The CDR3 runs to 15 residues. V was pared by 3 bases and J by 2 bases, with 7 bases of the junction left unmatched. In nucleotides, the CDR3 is TGCGCCAGCAGCCAGAGTTCCGGGACAGCCTACGAGCAGTACTTC. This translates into CASSQSSGTAYEQYF.

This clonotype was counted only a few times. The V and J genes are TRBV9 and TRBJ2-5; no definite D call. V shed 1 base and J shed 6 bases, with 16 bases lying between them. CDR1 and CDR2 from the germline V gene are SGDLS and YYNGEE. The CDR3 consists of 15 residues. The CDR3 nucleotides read TGTGCCAGCAGCGTAAGCCCCCAGACTGAGAAGACCCAGTACTTC. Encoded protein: CASSVSPQTEKTQYF.

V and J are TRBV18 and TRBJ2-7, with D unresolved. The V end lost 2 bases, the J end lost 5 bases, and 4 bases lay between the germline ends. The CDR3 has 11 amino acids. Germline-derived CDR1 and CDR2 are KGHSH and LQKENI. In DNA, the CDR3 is TGTGCCAGCTCACCAGGGGACGAGCAGTACGTC. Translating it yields CASSPGDEQYV.

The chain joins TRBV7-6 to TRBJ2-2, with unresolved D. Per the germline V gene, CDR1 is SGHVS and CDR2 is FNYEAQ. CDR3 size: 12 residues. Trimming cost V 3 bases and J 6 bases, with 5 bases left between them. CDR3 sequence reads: CASSLMPGELFF. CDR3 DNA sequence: TGTGCCAGCAGCTTGATGCCCGGGGAGCTGTTTTTT.

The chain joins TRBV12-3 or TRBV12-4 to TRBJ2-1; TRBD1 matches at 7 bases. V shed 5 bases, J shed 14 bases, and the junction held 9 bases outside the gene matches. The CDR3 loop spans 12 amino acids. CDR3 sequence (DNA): TGTGCCAGCAGTCAGGGGACGACAGGGAAGTTCTTC. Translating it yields CASSQGTTGKFF.

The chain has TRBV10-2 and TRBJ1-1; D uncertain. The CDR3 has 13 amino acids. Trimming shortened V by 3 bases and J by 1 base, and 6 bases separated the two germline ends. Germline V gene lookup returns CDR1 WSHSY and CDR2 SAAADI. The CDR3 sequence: CASSEWSNTEAFF. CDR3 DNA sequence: TGCGCCAGCAGTGAATGGTCGAACACTGAAGCTTTCTTT.

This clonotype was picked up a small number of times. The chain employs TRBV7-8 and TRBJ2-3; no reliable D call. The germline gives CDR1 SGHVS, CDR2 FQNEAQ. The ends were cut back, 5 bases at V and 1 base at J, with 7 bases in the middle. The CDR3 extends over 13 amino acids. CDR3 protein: CASSADGTDTQYF. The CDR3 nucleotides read TGTGCCAGCAGCGCCGACGGCACAGATACGCAGTATTTT. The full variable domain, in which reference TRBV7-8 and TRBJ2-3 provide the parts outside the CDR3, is GAGVSQSPRYKVAKRGQDVALRCDPISGHVSLFWYQQALGQGPEFLTYFQNEAQLDKSGLPSDRFFAERPEGSVSTLKIQRTQQEDSAVYLCASSADGTDTQYFGPGTRLTVL.

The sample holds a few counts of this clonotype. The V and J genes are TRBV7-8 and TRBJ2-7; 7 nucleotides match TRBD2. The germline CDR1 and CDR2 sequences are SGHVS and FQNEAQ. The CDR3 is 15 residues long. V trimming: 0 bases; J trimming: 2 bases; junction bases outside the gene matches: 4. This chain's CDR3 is CASSLAGRGAYEQYF. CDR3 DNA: TGTGCCAGCAGCTTAGCGGGGAGGGGAGCCTACGAGCAGTACTTC.

This CDR3 reads CASSPLQGNGELFF. CDR3 DNA: TGCGCCAGCAGCCCCCTCCAGGGGAACGGGGAGCTGTTTTTT. V is TRBV5-1 and J is TRBJ2-2; perhaps TRBD1 as D (6 bases). Looked up from germline, CDR1 is SGHRS and CDR2 is YFSETQ. The CDR3 spans 14 residues. V lost 4 bases, J lost 7 bases, and 14 bases lay in between.

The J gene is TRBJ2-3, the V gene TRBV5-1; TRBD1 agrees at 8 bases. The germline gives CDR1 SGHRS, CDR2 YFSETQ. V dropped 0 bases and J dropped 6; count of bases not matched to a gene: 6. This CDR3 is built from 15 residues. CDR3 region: CASSLAPGGSDTQYF. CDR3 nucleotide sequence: TGCGCCAGCAGCTTGGCCCCAGGGGGCTCGGATACGCAGTATTTT.

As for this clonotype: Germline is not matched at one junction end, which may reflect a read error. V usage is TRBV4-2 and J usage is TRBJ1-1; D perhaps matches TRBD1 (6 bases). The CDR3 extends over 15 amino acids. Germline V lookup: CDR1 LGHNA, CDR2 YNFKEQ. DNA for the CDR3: TGTGCCAGCAGCCAAGTAAACGCGGTGTGGGGACATATCCTCTTT. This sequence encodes CASSQVNAVWGHILF.